A single sample gave rise to the 20 T cell receptor beta chains below, sequenced in a study of T cells in Graves' hyperthyroidism and ophthalmopathy. Amplified TCR beta CDR3 regions came from RNA transcripts. The HTBI set primed first-round TCR CDR3 RT-PCR. TCRdb called the multiplex PCR reads again in MiXCR, with one record for every CDR3 protein. Of some 510,000 distinct CDR3 sequences listed, about 43% are singletons. The sample comprised peripheral blood or thyroid tissue (not recorded which). These TCRs come from a woman aged 18 to 35 with Graves' hyperthyroidism.

This clonotype showed up many times. The junction does not match germline at one end; this may be a read error. The chain has TRBV15 and TRBJ1-4; TRBD1 matches 9 bases. The CDR3 length is 15 residues. Germline loops: CDR1 LNHNV, CDR2 YYDKDF (reference sequence). In DNA form, the CDR3 reads TGCGCCACTCATCCCCCCGGGACAGGGAATGAAAAACTGTTTTTT. Translation gives CATHPPGTGNEKLFF.

The chain combines TRBV5-5 with TRBJ2-5; 9 nucleotides agree with TRBD2. With V trimmed by 4 bases and J by 3 bases, 10 bases remained unmatched. Germline-derived CDR1 and CDR2 are SGHKS and YYEKEE (reference sequence). The CDR3 loop spans 16 amino acids. The CDR3 here is CASSRPSTSGKETQYF. In DNA form, the CDR3 reads TGTGCCAGCAGCCGACCCTCGACTAGCGGTAAAGAGACCCAGTACTTC.

The J gene is TRBJ2-7, the V gene TRBV12-3 or TRBV12-4; 8 bases are shared with TRBD2. Unmatched junction bases numbered 8, after V lost 8 bases and J lost 5 bases. CDR3 length: 13 residues. In DNA form, the CDR3 reads TGTGCCAGCCGAGCGGGAGCGGAGGACGAGCAGTACTTC. As protein: CASRAGAEDEQYF.

This clonotype appeared a few times. This chain connects TRBV20-1 to TRBJ1-2; 7 nucleotides line up with TRBD1. Germline CDR1 DFQATT, CDR2 SNEGSKA (reference sequence). Germline trimming cut 2 bases from V and 0 bases from J; bases unmatched to any gene: 9. This CDR3 comprises 16 residues. The CDR3 protein is CSARQGEILANYGYTF. The DNA of the CDR3 is TGCAGTGCTAGACAGGGGGAGATCCTAGCTAACTATGGCTACACCTTC.

The rearrangement uses TRBV7-8 and TRBJ1-5, with D hard to call. The CDR3 spans 12 residues. The germline gives CDR1 SGHVS, CDR2 FQNEAQ. V lost 0 bases to trimming and J lost 14 bases, with 11 bases between them. As DNA, the CDR3 is TGTGCCAGCAGCTTAGCCCGGACCGCCGAGCATTTT. This encodes CASSLARTAEHF.

The V and J genes are TRBV20-1 and TRBJ1-5; D gene unclear. The CDR3 is 16 amino acids. V was clipped by 3 bases and J by 4 bases, with 19 bases between them. Germline V gene data show CDR1 as DFQATT and CDR2 as SNEGSKA (reference sequence). The CDR3 bases are TGCAGTGCTAGGAGGGTGCAGGCAGAAGGTAATCAGCCCCAGCATTTT. Translating it yields CSARRVQAEGNQPQHF.

This clonotype appeared a few times. The chain carries TRBV7-9 and TRBJ2-5; 7 bases line up with TRBD1. Germline CDR1 and CDR2: SEHNR and FQNEAQ (reference sequence). The CDR3 totals 16 residues. V lost 5 bases to trimming and J lost 5 bases; unmatched junction nucleotides: 14. Written as DNA, the CDR3 is TGTGCCAGCAGCGCGCGACAGGGCCCTACCAGGGAGACCCAGTACTTC. Amino acid sequence: CASSARQGPTRETQYF. The full variable domain, completed using reference TRBV7-9 and TRBJ2-5, is DTGVSQNPRHKITKRGQNVTFRCDPISEHNRLYWYRQTLGQGPEFLTYFQNEAQLEKSRLLSDRFSAERPKGSFSTLEIQRTEQGDSAMYLCASSARQGPTRETQYFGPGTRLLVL.

This clonotype occurred a few times. The rearrangement uses TRBV20-1 and TRBJ1-1; 9 nucleotides match TRBD1. This CDR3 is built from 13 residues. Germline V gene data show CDR1 as DFQATT and CDR2 as SNEGSKA (reference sequence). V shed 0 bases, J shed 8 bases, and the junction held 4 bases outside the gene matches. The CDR3, as DNA: TGCAGTGCTAGAGATACCGGGACAGGGGAAGCTTTCTTT. Translating it yields CSARDTGTGEAFF.

The chain uses TRBV7-9 and TRBJ1-6, with D maybe TRBD1 (5 bases). The CDR3 is 15 amino acids. Germline V gene lookup returns CDR1 SEHNR and CDR2 FQNEAQ (reference sequence). V was cut by 4 bases and J by 7 bases, with 14 bases left in between. This CDR3 reads CASSSTQGSNSPLHF. The CDR3 nucleotides read TGTGCCAGCAGCTCCACCCAGGGTTCGAATTCACCCCTCCACTTT.

The chain is built from TRBV29-1 and TRBJ2-3, with 11 bases aligning to TRBD2. The CDR3 is 15 residues long. The V and J ends lost 7 bases and 2 bases, in that order; junction bases with no gene match: 8. The germline V gene has CDR1 SQVTM and CDR2 ANQGSEA. DNA of the CDR3: TGCAGCGGCTTCCCTAGCGGGAGGACCACAGATACGCAGTATTTT. This codes for CSGFPSGRTTDTQYF.

The chain joins TRBV19 to TRBJ1-4; D unresolved. The DNA matches TRBJ2-2 better at its end, which makes the J call doubtful. The CDR3 runs to 15 residues. Germline V gene data show CDR1 as LNHDA and CDR2 as SQIVND (reference sequence). CDR3 in amino acids: CASSIGGGNTGELFF. The CDR3 DNA reads as TGTGCCAGTAGTATAGGAGGTGGGAACACCGGGGAGCTGTTTTTT.

V gene TRBV20-1 combines with J gene TRBJ2-5, with 12 bases fitting TRBD2. The germline gives CDR1 DFQATT, CDR2 SNEGSKA (reference sequence). The CDR3 covers 15 residues. The trim removed 2 bases at V and 3 bases at J, leaving 4 bases unmatched. CDR3 sequence: CSARSRTSGKETQYF. CDR3 DNA sequence: TGCAGTGCTAGATCCAGGACTAGCGGGAAAGAGACCCAGTACTTC.

This clonotype was seen at least ten times. V is TRBV5-1 and J is TRBJ2-7; TRBD2 is a possible D gene (5 bases). CDR1 is SGHRS, CDR2 YFSETQ, per germline. Trimming took 4 bases from V and 0 from J, leaving 11 bases between them. The CDR3 covers 14 residues. The CDR3 nucleotides read TGCGCCAGCAGCCTCGCCGGGAACTCCTACGAGCAGTACTTC. This codes for CASSLAGNSYEQYF.

The count of this clonotype is one. The chain is built from TRBV19 and TRBJ1-6, with D hard to call. The germline V and J ends were trimmed by 8 bases and 6 bases, with 8 bases remaining between them. The length of the CDR3 is 12 residues. Germline V gene sequence: CDR1 LNHDA, CDR2 SQIVND (reference sequence). The CDR3 spells CASESGNSPLHF. CDR3 bases: TGTGCCAGTGAGTCTGGTAATTCACCCCTCCACTTT.

This clonotype came up a few times. The chain couples TRBV20-1 to TRBJ1-5; 8 bases line up with TRBD1. Germline CDR1 is DFQATT and CDR2 is SNEGSKA (reference sequence). This CDR3 region has 13 residues. V was clipped by 6 bases and J by 4 bases; unmatched bases: 5. CDR3 protein: CSAGQGRNQPQHF. CDR3 in DNA: TGCAGTGCAGGACAGGGACGGAATCAGCCCCAGCATTTT.

The chain combines TRBV24-1 with TRBJ1-2, with D maybe TRBD1 (6 bases). Per the germline V gene, CDR1 is KGHDR and CDR2 is SFDVKD. The CDR3 extends over 13 amino acids. Trimming shortened V by 5 bases and J by 2 bases, and 8 bases separated the two germline ends. This chain's CDR3 is CATSAGVNYGYTF. CDR3 bases: TGTGCCACCAGTGCAGGGGTGAACTATGGCTACACCTTC.

The sample holds many counts of this clonotype. The chain carries TRBV7-6 and TRBJ1-1, with unresolved D. The CDR3 sequence is 13 residues long. Germline V lookup: CDR1 SGHVS, CDR2 FNYEAQ. V lost 1 base to trimming and J lost 1 base, with 4 bases between them. The CDR3 DNA sequence: TGTGCCAGCAGCTTAGTTCCGAACACTGAAGCTTTCTTT. Its translation is CASSLVPNTEAFF.

The V and J genes are TRBV6-4 and TRBJ1-6, with TRBD1 as a possible D gene (5 bases). This CDR3 is 17 amino acids long. CDR1 is MRHNA, CDR2 SNTAGT, per germline. V lost 2 bases and J lost 9, with 20 bases in between. This CDR3 is CASSDGAYLGRGSPLHF. CDR3 in DNA: TGTGCCAGCAGTGACGGGGCGTATTTGGGCAGAGGTTCACCCCTCCACTTT.

The V gene is TRBV10-3, the J gene TRBJ1-1, with D uncertain. V was pared by 11 bases and J by 10 bases, with 14 bases between. The CDR3 totals 10 residues. The germline CDR1 and CDR2 sequences are ENHRY and SYGVKD. This CDR3 is CAAGEAVAFF. DNA of the CDR3: TGTGCCGCCGGGGAGGCCGTAGCTTTCTTT.

This clonotype was counted between two and nine times. The rearrangement uses TRBV7-3 and TRBJ1-5; weak D call: TRBD1 (5 bases). V was pared by 6 bases and J by 3 bases, with 12 bases between. The V gene's germline CDR1 is SGHTA and CDR2 FQGTGA. This CDR3 has 14 residues. CDR3 nucleotide sequence: TGTGCCAGCAGACCTGGGGGGAACAATCAGCCCCAGCATTTT. Translation gives CASRPGGNNQPQHF.